A selection of T cell receptor beta chains follows, all from one sample in a study of cytomegalovirus exposure and HLA in healthy donors. Generated by immunoSEQ multiplex PCR, the TCRdb table keeps only in-frame clones and is missing some. This table holds around 130,000 clones, 70% to 85% found once. What was sequenced was PBMCs. All receptors derive from a woman aged 55-70 years in good health and CMV-seropositive. CDR3s include the opening cysteine and the closing phenylalanine or tryptophan. Each record gives: V gene, J gene, clone size, D gene, CDR3 protein, CDR3 DNA. The D gene is left open where the match is weak. Part of the rows lack a size; the others show once, few, many or a class for expanded clones.

V gene: TRBV7-2; J gene: TRBJ2-7; clone size: .; D gene: .; CDR3 protein: CASSSRQPWDEQYF; CDR3 DNA: TGTGCCAGCAGCTCTCGACAGCCCTGGGACGAGCAGTACTTC
V gene: TRBV7-2; J gene: TRBJ2-3; clone size: .; D gene: .; CDR3 protein: CASSLYGVASGTDTQYF; CDR3 DNA: TGTGCCAGCAGCTTATATGGTGTGGCTAGCGGCACAGATACGCAGTATTTT
V gene: TRBV7-9; J gene: TRBJ2-5; clone size: few; D gene: TRBD1; CDR3 protein: CASSLWAGTGEETQYF; CDR3 DNA: TGTGCCAGCAGCTTATGGGCTGGGACAGGGGAGGAGACCCAGTACTTC
V gene: TRBV4-1; J gene: TRBJ2-7; clone size: .; D gene: .; CDR3 protein: CASGPGTRSYEQYF; CDR3 DNA: TGCGCCAGCGGCCCCGGGACAAGATCCTACGAGCAGTACTTC
V gene: TRBV15; J gene: TRBJ2-2; clone size: .; D gene: TRBD2; CDR3 protein: CATSPVLAGGPTGELFF; CDR3 DNA: TGTGCCACCAGCCCCGTACTAGCGGGGGGGCCAACCGGGGAGCTGTTTTTT
V gene: TRBV19; J gene: TRBJ1-4; clone size: .; D gene: .; CDR3 protein: CASSIMEDRQNEKLFF; CDR3 DNA: TGTGCCAGTAGTATAATGGAGGACAGACAGAATGAAAAACTGTTTTTT
V gene: TRBV19; J gene: TRBJ2-6; clone size: .; D gene: .; CDR3 protein: CASSIVSLGSGANVLTF; CDR3 DNA: TGTGCCAGTAGTATAGTCTCTCTAGGCTCTGGGGCCAACGTCCTGACTTTC
V gene: TRBV5-4; J gene: TRBJ1-1; clone size: .; D gene: .; CDR3 protein: CASTGTTKNTEAFF; CDR3 DNA: TGTGCCAGCACCGGGACAACAAAGAACACTGAAGCTTTCTTT
V gene: TRBV25-1; J gene: TRBJ2-7; clone size: .; D gene: .; CDR3 protein: CASSEEQHYEQYF; CDR3 DNA: TGTGCCAGCAGTGAAGAACAGCACTACGAGCAGTACTTC
V gene: TRBV14; J gene: TRBJ1-2; clone size: .; D gene: .; CDR3 protein: CASSQVGRGALDGYTF; CDR3 DNA: TGTGCCAGCAGCCAAGTCGGGAGGGGCGCTTTGGATGGCTACACCTTC
V gene: TRBV29-1; J gene: TRBJ1-3; clone size: .; D gene: TRBD1; CDR3 protein: CSVDVTGVGNTIYF; CDR3 DNA: TGCAGCGTTGACGTTACAGGGGTTGGAAACACCATATATTTT
V gene: TRBV7-9; J gene: TRBJ1-5; clone size: few; D gene: .; CDR3 protein: CASSKLDGNQPQHF; CDR3 DNA: TGTGCCAGCAGTAAACTAGACGGCAATCAGCCCCAGCATTTT
V gene: TRBV29-1; J gene: TRBJ2-7; clone size: once; D gene: TRBD2; CDR3 protein: CSVSGLAGGGPYEQYF; CDR3 DNA: TGCAGCGTCTCGGGACTAGCGGGGGGGGGCCCCTACGAGCAGTACTTC
V gene: TRBV5-1; J gene: TRBJ2-1; clone size: .; D gene: TRBD2; CDR3 protein: CASSSTTSGGAGEQFF; CDR3 DNA: TGCGCCAGCAGCTCGACCACTAGCGGGGGGGCCGGTGAACAGTTCTTC
V gene: TRBV13; J gene: TRBJ1-6; clone size: few; D gene: .; CDR3 protein: CASSRLHGGERHHPNSYNSPLHF; CDR3 DNA: TGTGCCAGCAGCCGCCTCCACGGGGGGGAACGCCATCACCCTAACTCCTATAATTCACCCCTCCACTTT
V gene: TRBV7-2; J gene: TRBJ2-5; clone size: .; D gene: .; CDR3 protein: CASSLRDNQETQYF; CDR3 DNA: TGTGCCAGCAGCTTAAGGGACAACCAAGAGACCCAGTACTTC
V gene: TRBV21-1; J gene: TRBJ2-7; clone size: .; D gene: .; CDR3 protein: CASSKATVYEQYF; CDR3 DNA: TGTGCCAGCAGCAAAGCGACAGTCTACGAGCAGTACTTC
V gene: TRBV20-1; J gene: TRBJ2-3; clone size: .; D gene: .; CDR3 protein: CSVPRQYF; CDR3 DNA: TGCAGTGTCCCGAGGCAGTATTTT
V gene: TRBV27; J gene: TRBJ1-2; clone size: .; D gene: .; CDR3 protein: CASSSAGAGYGYTF; CDR3 DNA: TGTGCCAGCAGTTCAGCAGGGGCCGGCTATGGCTACACCTTC
V gene: TRBV6-1; J gene: TRBJ1-5; clone size: .; D gene: .; CDR3 protein: CASSEPGNQPQHF; CDR3 DNA: TGTGCCAGCAGTGAGCCCGGTAATCAGCCCCAGCATTTT
V gene: TRBV5-4; J gene: TRBJ2-7; clone size: .; D gene: TRBD2; CDR3 protein: CASSPRGGSSYEQYF; CDR3 DNA: TGTGCCAGCAGCCCCCGGGGGGGGAGCTCCTACGAGCAGTACTTC
V gene: TRBV11-2; J gene: TRBJ1-4; clone size: .; D gene: .; CDR3 protein: CASSLDRAGVEGELFF; CDR3 DNA: TGTGCCAGCAGCTTAGATCGGGCCGGGGTTGAGGGGGAACTGTTTTTT
V gene: TRBV4-2; J gene: TRBJ1-1; clone size: few; D gene: TRBD1; CDR3 protein: CASSQGSTGENTEAFF; CDR3 DNA: TGTGCCAGCAGCCAAGGGTCGACAGGGGAGAACACTGAAGCTTTCTTT
V gene: TRBV4-1; J gene: TRBJ1-5; clone size: few; D gene: .; CDR3 protein: CASSQGRGGSQPQHF; CDR3 DNA: TGCGCCAGCAGCCAAGGGCGGGGGGGGAGTCAGCCCCAGCATTTT
V gene: TRBV29-1; J gene: TRBJ2-1; clone size: .; D gene: .; CDR3 protein: CSLGNTYNEQFF; CDR3 DNA: TGCAGCCTCGGGAATACATACAATGAGCAGTTCTTC
V gene: TRBV27; J gene: TRBJ1-2; clone size: .; D gene: .; CDR3 protein: CASSSRLMNYGYTF; CDR3 DNA: TGTGCCAGCAGTTCCAGGCTAATGAACTATGGCTACACCTTC
V gene: TRBV7-9; J gene: TRBJ1-3; clone size: .; D gene: .; CDR3 protein: CASSSGSSGNTIYF; CDR3 DNA: TGTGCCAGCAGCTCCGGGAGCTCTGGAAACACCATATATTTT
V gene: TRBV18; J gene: TRBJ1-5; clone size: .; D gene: .; CDR3 protein: CASSPLPTENSNQPQHF; CDR3 DNA: TGTGCCAGCTCACCCCTCCCGACAGAAAATAGCAATCAGCCCCAGCATTTT
V gene: TRBV5-6; J gene: TRBJ1-2; clone size: .; D gene: .; CDR3 protein: CASSPRLIFPDGYTF; CDR3 DNA: TGTGCCAGCAGCCCCCGCCTTATCTTCCCGGATGGCTACACCTTC
V gene: TRBV5-1; J gene: TRBJ2-5; clone size: few; D gene: TRBD2; CDR3 protein: CASSLTSGVQETQYF; CDR3 DNA: TGCGCCAGCAGCTTGACTAGCGGGGTCCAAGAGACCCAGTACTTC
V gene: TRBV7-8; J gene: TRBJ1-4; clone size: few; D gene: TRBD1; CDR3 protein: CASSLNRGQEKLFF; CDR3 DNA: TGTGCCAGCAGCTTAAACAGGGGCCAGGAAAAACTGTTTTTT
V gene: TRBV20-1; J gene: TRBJ1-1; clone size: .; D gene: .; CDR3 protein: CNVRESYEAFF; CDR3 DNA: TGCAACGTCAGGGAATCATACGAAGCTTTCTTT
V gene: TRBV29-1; J gene: TRBJ1-4; clone size: .; D gene: TRBD1; CDR3 protein: CSVQILDRGNSRNEKLFF; CDR3 DNA: TGCAGCGTTCAGATCTTGGACAGGGGTAATTCACGCAACGAAAAACTGTTTTTT
V gene: TRBV27; J gene: TRBJ2-7; clone size: once; D gene: TRBD1; CDR3 protein: CASSLLGDSFSYEQYF; CDR3 DNA: TGTGCCAGCAGTTTATTAGGGGACAGCTTCTCCTACGAGCAGTACTTC
V gene: TRBV5-6; J gene: TRBJ2-4; clone size: .; D gene: .; CDR3 protein: CASSLGQRVLLNIQYF; CDR3 DNA: TGTGCCAGCAGCTTGGGACAGCGGGTTCTCCTAAACATTCAGTACTTC
V gene: TRBV25-1; J gene: TRBJ2-2; clone size: few; D gene: TRBD2; CDR3 protein: CASRAPGTSPPGELFF; CDR3 DNA: TGTGCCAGCAGGGCCCCCGGGACTAGCCCACCCGGGGAGCTGTTTTTT
V gene: TRBV4-1; J gene: TRBJ1-1; clone size: once; D gene: .; CDR3 protein: CASRLGHQTRSNTEAFF; CDR3 DNA: TGCGCCAGCAGATTGGGACACCAAACAAGGTCGAACACTGAAGCTTTCTTT
V gene: TRBV2; J gene: TRBJ2-5; clone size: few; D gene: TRBD2; CDR3 protein: CASSLGRTSAETQYF; CDR3 DNA: TGTGCCAGCAGCTTAGGACGGACTAGCGCAGAGACCCAGTACTTC
V gene: TRBV11-2; J gene: TRBJ1-3; clone size: .; D gene: .; CDR3 protein: CASRVLRGSPGNTIYF; CDR3 DNA: TGTGCCAGCAGAGTCCTGCGGGGTAGCCCTGGAAACACCATATATTTT
V gene: TRBV19; J gene: TRBJ2-7; clone size: .; D gene: .; CDR3 protein: CASSPTGSSYEQYF; CDR3 DNA: TGTGCCAGTAGTCCCACCGGGAGCTCCTACGAGCAGTACTTC
V gene: TRBV11-2; J gene: TRBJ1-5; clone size: few; D gene: TRBD1; CDR3 protein: CASSLDPRPGTGYQPQHF; CDR3 DNA: TGTGCCAGCAGCTTAGACCCGCGGCCCGGGACAGGTTATCAGCCCCAGCATTTT
V gene: TRBV18; J gene: TRBJ1-5; clone size: .; D gene: TRBD1; CDR3 protein: CASSGTAHSNQPQHF; CDR3 DNA: TGTGCCAGCTCAGGGACAGCTCATAGCAATCAGCCCCAGCATTTT
V gene: TRBV5-6; J gene: TRBJ2-1; clone size: .; D gene: .; CDR3 protein: CASSLRRPRDEQFF; CDR3 DNA: TGTGCCAGCAGCTTGAGGAGACCGAGGGATGAGCAGTTCTTC
V gene: TRBV7-3; J gene: TRBJ1-1; clone size: .; D gene: .; CDR3 protein: CASSPGSTEAFF; CDR3 DNA: TGTGCCAGCAGCCCCGGGTCCACTGAAGCTTTCTTT
V gene: TRBV4-2; J gene: TRBJ2-2; clone size: .; D gene: .; CDR3 protein: CASSQVARGFDTGELFF; CDR3 DNA: TGTGCCAGCAGCCAAGTGGCCAGAGGGTTTGACACCGGGGAGCTGTTTTTT
V gene: TRBV19; J gene: TRBJ2-7; clone size: few; D gene: TRBD1; CDR3 protein: CASSPSGTGTYEQYF; CDR3 DNA: TGTGCCAGTAGTCCCTCCGGGACAGGAACCTACGAGCAGTACTTC
V gene: TRBV11-2; J gene: TRBJ2-6; clone size: .; D gene: TRBD1; CDR3 protein: CASSADRGSGANVLTF; CDR3 DNA: TGTGCCAGCAGCGCGGACAGGGGATCTGGGGCCAACGTCCTGACTTTC
V gene: TRBV6-5; J gene: TRBJ1-2; clone size: .; D gene: .; CDR3 protein: CASSRGGYGYTF; CDR3 DNA: TGTGCCAGCAGCCGGGGTGGGTATGGCTACACCTTC
V gene: TRBV25-1; J gene: TRBJ1-2; clone size: .; D gene: TRBD1; CDR3 protein: CASSEAGTGANYGYTF; CDR3 DNA: TGTGCCAGCAGTGAAGCGGGGACAGGGGCTAACTATGGCTACACCTTC
V gene: TRBV5-8; J gene: TRBJ1-4; clone size: few; D gene: .; CDR3 protein: CASSLDRKDEKLFF; CDR3 DNA: TGTGCCAGCAGCTTGGACAGGAAAGATGAAAAACTGTTTTTT
V gene: TRBV9; J gene: TRBJ1-1; clone size: .; D gene: .; CDR3 protein: CASSAQPGTIPAEAFF; CDR3 DNA: TGTGCCAGCAGCGCGCAACCCGGGACAATACCAGCTGAAGCTTTCTTT
V gene: TRBV9; J gene: TRBJ1-2; clone size: .; D gene: .; CDR3 protein: CASSVEPRLYYGYTF; CDR3 DNA: TGTGCCAGCAGCGTAGAACCCCGACTTTACTATGGCTACACCTTC
V gene: TRBV30; J gene: TRBJ1-3; clone size: .; D gene: .; CDR3 protein: CAWIHGNPPSQFSGNTIYF; CDR3 DNA: TGTGCCTGGATCCACGGGAATCCCCCGTCACAGTTCTCTGGAAACACCATATATTTT
V gene: TRBV18; J gene: TRBJ2-7; clone size: few; D gene: .; CDR3 protein: CASSPPPGTYEQYF; CDR3 DNA: TGTGCCAGCTCACCGCCACCCGGGACCTACGAGCAGTACTTC
V gene: TRBV6-6; J gene: TRBJ2-5; clone size: .; D gene: TRBD2; CDR3 protein: CASRRALAGGRETQYF; CDR3 DNA: TGTGCCAGCAGACGCGCCCTAGCGGGGGGCAGAGAGACCCAGTACTTC